The 32 T cell receptor beta chains presented below share a single source sample, sequenced in a study of blood T cell repertoires in COVID-19. Measured with immunoSEQ multiplex PCR; TCRdb has only the in-frame clones, and not every one. The sample lists about 160,000 clones; around 89% were seen once. The sequenced material came from PBMCs or T cells enriched from blood (not recorded which). The receptors here all came from a woman aged 45-60 years who had recovered from COVID-19.

V gene TRBV19 combines with J gene TRBJ1-4; D is unresolved. Trimming left V 1 base short and J 7 bases short, with 13 bases between. Germline CDR1 is LNHDA and CDR2 is SQIVND (reference sequence). The CDR3 totals 15 residues. This CDR3 reads CASSIGRLVGEKLFF. The CDR3 DNA reads TGTGCCAGTAGTATAGGCAGGCTTGTGGGTGAAAAACTGTTTTTT.

The rearrangement joins TRBV10-3 to TRBJ1-5; perhaps TRBD1 as D (5 bases). The CDR3 loop spans 14 amino acids. Trimming left V 8 bases short and J 6 bases short, with 17 bases between. Germline CDR1 reads ENHRY; CDR2 reads SYGVKD. The CDR3 is CAIGGREYSQPQHF. The CDR3 DNA sequence: TGTGCCATCGGTGGCAGGGAATATAGTCAGCCCCAGCATTTT.

The V call is TRBV7-8, the J call TRBJ1-2; 9 nucleotides agree with TRBD1. The V and J ends lost 3 bases and 8 bases, in that order; junction bases with no gene match: 7. This CDR3 spans 14 amino acids. CDR1 SGHVS and CDR2 FQNEAQ come from the germline V gene. The CDR3 loop reads CASSFRDRVVGYTF. As DNA, the CDR3 is TGTGCCAGCAGCTTCCGGGACAGGGTGGTCGGCTACACCTTC.

The chain is built from TRBV18 and TRBJ2-6; 8 nucleotides match TRBD1. Germline V gene data show CDR1 as KGHSH and CDR2 as LQKENI. The V segment lost 5 bases and the J segment 4 bases; nucleotides outside the gene matches: 4. This CDR3 is built from 15 residues. CDR3 amino acids: CASSETGVGANVLTF. The CDR3 nucleotides read TGTGCCAGCTCAGAGACAGGGGTAGGGGCCAACGTCCTGACTTTC.

V and J are TRBV12-3 or TRBV12-4 and TRBJ2-3; TRBD2 might be the D (5 bases). Between the trimmed V and J ends, which lost 6 bases and 0 bases, there was a span of 7 bases. The CDR3 sequence is 13 residues long. The CDR3 DNA reads as TGTGCCAGCAGGGGCGGGAGCACAGATACGCAGTATTTT. Translated, it gives CASRGGSTDTQYF.

This clone was detected only a few times. Here the CDR3 reads CASSGTVLNIQYF. The DNA of the CDR3 is TGTGCCAGTTCCGGGACAGTTCTAAACATTCAGTACTTC. The chain carries TRBV19 and TRBJ2-4; 7 nucleotides align to TRBD1. The CDR3 is 13 residues long. V gave up 8 bases and J gave up 6 bases; unmatched junction bases: 7. Germline CDR1 is LNHDA and CDR2 is SQIVND (reference sequence). Supplemented by reference TRBV19 and TRBJ2-4, the full variable domain reads DGGITQSPKYLFRKEGQNVTLSCEQNLNHDAMYWYRQDPGQGLRLIYYSQIVNDFQKGDIAEGYSVSREKKESFPLTVTSAQKNPTAFYLCASSGTVLNIQYFGAGTRLSVL.

The gene calls are TRBV18 and TRBJ1-1, with D perhaps matching TRBD1 (6 bases). Germline CDR1 reads KGHSH; CDR2 reads LQKENI. V gave up 3 bases and J gave up 9 bases, with 11 bases separating them. The CDR3 is 12 residues long. The DNA for the CDR3 is TGTGCCAGCTCACCCCCGGACAGAAAAGCTTTCTTT. It specifies CASSPPDRKAFF.

The rearrangement joins TRBV7-3 to TRBJ2-3; maybe TRBD1 (6 bases). Germline V lookup: CDR1 SGHTA, CDR2 FQGTGA. There are 13 residues in the CDR3. V lost 4 bases, J lost 6 bases, and 11 bases lay in between. In DNA, the CDR3 is TGTGCCAGCAGCTGGGGGCAAGGTGATACGCAGTATTTT. Protein sequence: CASSWGQGDTQYF.

The chain combines TRBV5-5 with TRBJ2-3; 8 bases align to TRBD1. The CDR3 totals 14 residues. V lost 4 bases, J lost 4 bases, and 5 bases stayed unmatched. Per the germline V gene, CDR1 is SGHKS and CDR2 is YYEKEE (reference sequence). CDR3 region: CASSPSGGADTQYF. In nucleotides, the CDR3 is TGTGCCAGCAGCCCCTCAGGGGGCGCAGATACGCAGTATTTT.

The rearrangement links TRBV9 to TRBJ1-4; TRBD1 agrees at 7 bases. Germline CDR1 reads SGDLS; CDR2 reads YYNGEE. This CDR3 has 14 amino acids. V gave up 3 bases and J gave up 4 bases; unmatched junction bases: 3. DNA of the CDR3: TGTGCCAGCAGCGCGACAGGGCTTAATGAAAAACTGTTTTTT. Translated, it gives CASSATGLNEKLFF.

This sequence joins TRBV30 and TRBJ1-4, with D unclear. This CDR3 spans 13 amino acids. V lost 4 bases, J lost 5 bases, and 11 bases lay in between. The germline gives CDR1 GTSNPN, CDR2 SVGIG (reference sequence). CDR3 in amino acids: CAWTEGNNEKLFF. In DNA form, the CDR3 reads TGTGCCTGGACAGAGGGAAACAATGAAAAACTGTTTTTT.

In its sample, this clone was seen many times. V and J are TRBV7-9 and TRBJ2-7; D may be TRBD1 (7 bases). The CDR3 is made up of 15 amino acids. Germline V gives CDR1 SEHNR, CDR2 FQNEAQ (reference sequence). V lost 4 bases and J lost 5, with 18 bases in between. Written as DNA, the CDR3 is TGTGCCAGCAGCTCCGGACAGGTTGGCGGGAACGAGCAGTACTTC. This sequence encodes CASSSGQVGGNEQYF.

The gene calls are TRBV12-3 or TRBV12-4 and TRBJ2-7, with no clear D. CDR3 length: 13 residues. V was trimmed by 6 bases and J by 3 bases, leaving 12 bases between them. The DNA of the CDR3 is TGTGCCAGCAGACCGCCGGGTCGCTACGAGCAGTACTTC. Protein product: CASRPPGRYEQYF.

The chain links TRBV7-8 to TRBJ2-1; 10 bases align to TRBD2. Germline V CDR1 and CDR2: SGHVS, FQNEAQ. The length of the CDR3 is 15 residues. The V gene end was trimmed by 1 base and the J gene end by 9 bases; junction bases not matched to a gene: 6. CDR3 DNA: TGTGCCAGCAGCTTAGGAAGCGGGGGGGTGGGTGAGCAGTTCTTC. Encoded protein: CASSLGSGGVGEQFF. Full variable domain (missing parts from reference TRBV7-8 and TRBJ2-1): GAGVSQSPRYKVAKRGQDVALRCDPISGHVSLFWYQQALGQGPEFLTYFQNEAQLDKSGLPSDRFFAERPEGSVSTLKIQRTQQEDSAVYLCASSLGSGGVGEQFFGPGTRLTVL.

V is TRBV7-3 and J is TRBJ2-3; TRBD1 might be the D (6 bases). Germline loops: CDR1 SGHTA, CDR2 FQGTGA. Trimming removed 2 bases at V and 4 bases at J, with 13 bases between. The CDR3 length is 15 residues. This CDR3 reads CASSLAITGSDTQYF. The CDR3 bases are TGTGCCAGCAGCTTAGCTATTACAGGGTCAGATACGCAGTATTTT.

This chain joins TRBV30 and TRBJ2-3, with TRBD2 matching over 9 bases. The germline V gene has CDR1 GTSNPN and CDR2 SVGIG (reference sequence). CDR3 length: 14 residues. Losses at the gene ends were 3 bases for V and 0 bases for J; bases not matched to a gene: 1. The CDR3 loop is CAWRRGGSTDTQYF. CDR3 coding DNA: TGTGCCTGGAGGCGGGGGGGAAGCACAGATACGCAGTATTTT. Together with reference TRBV30 and TRBJ2-3, the CDR3 gives the full variable domain: SQTIHQWPATLVQPVGSPLSLECTVEGTSNPNLYWYRQAAGRGLQLLFYSVGIGQISSEVPQNLSASRPQDRQFILSSKKLLLSDSGFYLCAWRRGGSTDTQYFGPGTRLTVL.

The chain employs TRBV30 and TRBJ1-2; 7 nucleotides match TRBD1. Germline V gene lookup returns CDR1 GTSNPN and CDR2 SVGIG (reference sequence). V was pared by 1 base and J by 3 bases, with 11 bases of the junction left unmatched. There are 16 residues in the CDR3. The CDR3: CAWSEGQGGAYYGYTF. The CDR3 region has the DNA TGTGCCTGGAGTGAAGGACAAGGGGGCGCATACTATGGCTACACCTTC.

With respect to this clone: This sample includes further DNA sequences coding for the same CDR3. This chain connects TRBV6-5 to TRBJ2-1, with 8 bases identical to TRBD2. Germline loops: CDR1 MNHEY, CDR2 SVGAGI. The junction had 3 bases not matched to a gene; V was cut back by 8 bases and J by 0 bases. There are 14 residues in the CDR3. The CDR3 DNA is TGTGCCAGCCGCCGGGGGGGCTCCTACAATGAGCAGTTCTTC. Residues: CASRRGGSYNEQFF.

The chain has TRBV9 and TRBJ1-4; 10 bases agree with TRBD1. Germline-derived CDR1 and CDR2 are SGDLS and YYNGEE. The CDR3 runs 16 residues. V shed 0 bases, J shed 5 bases, and the junction held 4 bases outside the gene matches. CDR3 bases: TGTGCCAGCAGCGTAGATGCGGGACAGGGGAATGAAAAACTGTTTTTT. It codes for CASSVDAGQGNEKLFF. The full variable domain, its missing parts supplied by reference TRBV9 and TRBJ1-4, is DSGVTQTPKHLITATGQRVTLRCSPRSGDLSVYWYQQSLDQGLQFLIQYYNGEERAKGNILERFSAQQFPDLHSELNLSSLELGDSALYFCASSVDAGQGNEKLFFGSGTQLSVL.

This clone came up once. The CDR3 here is CASRTPGTSGGAPKNIQYF. CDR3 DNA: TGTGCCAGTCGGACCCCCGGGACTAGCGGGGGGGCTCCCAAAAACATTCAGTACTTC. The chain recombines TRBV11-2 with TRBJ2-4; TRBD2 agrees at 16 bases. From germline, CDR1 is SGHAT and CDR2 FQNNGV. V lost 9 bases and J lost 2; bases outside the gene matches: 13. The CDR3 has 19 amino acids.

The chain has TRBV29-1 and TRBJ1-5, with 7 bases matching TRBD1. Trimming removed 6 bases from V and 7 bases from J; junction bases left unmatched: 12. Germline V lookup: CDR1 SQVTM, CDR2 ANQGSEA. The CDR3 spans 14 residues. CDR3 residues: CSVRKGGIEQPQHF. The CDR3 region has the DNA TGCAGCGTCCGAAAAGGGGGCATCGAACAGCCCCAGCATTTT. The full variable domain, with the rest looked up from reference TRBV29-1 and TRBJ1-5, is SAVISQKPSRDICQRGTSLTIQCQVDSQVTMMFWYRQQPGQSLTLIATANQGSEATYESGFVIDKFPISRPNLTFSTLTVSNMSPEDSSIYLCSVRKGGIEQPQHFGDGTRLSIL.

As DNA, the CDR3 is TGTGCCAGCAGTTCGGACAGGGTCTATGGCTACACCTTC. This codes for CASSSDRVYGYTF. The chain employs TRBV12-3 or TRBV12-4 and TRBJ1-2; 8 bases are shared with TRBD1. Unmatched junction bases numbered 2, after V lost 4 bases and J lost 4 bases. There are 13 residues in the CDR3.

The V call is TRBV5-1, the J call TRBJ1-5; TRBD1 might be the D (6 bases). Germline CDR1 is SGHRS and CDR2 is YFSETQ. The CDR3 runs 15 residues. Trimming stripped 4 bases from V and 7 bases from J, with 18 bases between. The CDR3 spells CASSPTGTGWQPQHF. The CDR3 nucleotides are TGCGCCAGCAGCCCTACTGGCACAGGGTGGCAGCCCCAGCATTTT.

The rearrangement uses TRBV29-1 and TRBJ2-3, with 8 nucleotides matching TRBD2. Per the germline V gene, CDR1 is SQVTM and CDR2 is ANQGSEA. Trimming at V came to 8 bases and at J to 5 bases, leaving 9 bases not matched to a gene. This CDR3 contains 13 residues. The CDR3 DNA follows: TGCAGCACTAAAGCGGGGGCCATAGATACGCAGTATTTT. Translated: CSTKAGAIDTQYF.

This clone occurred a few times. This sequence joins TRBV2 and TRBJ1-2; maybe TRBD1 (6 bases). CDR3 size: 14 residues. Germline values: CDR1 SNHLY, CDR2 FYNNEI. Deletions cut 3 bases from V and 8 bases from J, with 16 bases between. The CDR3 DNA reads TGTGCCAGCAGTGAGGTGGGGGCCGTTTACGGCTACACCTTC. Protein product: CASSEVGAVYGYTF.

This sequence joins TRBV6-1 and TRBJ2-7; TRBD2 might be the D (6 bases). This CDR3 has 15 residues. Deletions cut 0 bases from V and 4 bases from J, with 13 bases between. CDR1 MNHNS and CDR2 SASEGT come from the germline V gene. The CDR3 sequence is CASSEAKGEAYEQYF. Written as DNA, the CDR3 is TGTGCCAGCAGTGAAGCCAAAGGGGAGGCGTACGAGCAGTACTTC.

The chain joins TRBV5-4 to TRBJ2-7; 8 nucleotides agree with TRBD1. The V segment lost 0 bases and the J segment 4 bases; nucleotides outside the gene matches: 6. Germline loops: CDR1 SGHNT, CDR2 YYREEE (reference sequence). The CDR3 spans 15 residues. CDR3 sequence: CASSLEGQGSYEQYF. The CDR3 bases are TGTGCCAGCAGCTTGGAAGGACAGGGATCTTACGAGCAGTACTTC.

The rearrangement uses TRBV4-3 and TRBJ1-3, with unresolved D. Trimming left V 4 bases short and J 0 bases short, with 7 bases between. CDR1 is LGHNA and CDR2 is YSLEER in the germline V gene. The CDR3 runs 14 residues. The CDR3 sequence is CASSPVGSGNTIYF. The CDR3 DNA reads as TGCGCCAGCAGCCCTGTCGGCTCTGGAAACACCATATATTTT.

The chain carries TRBV7-8 and TRBJ2-3; TRBD2 matches 11 bases. CDR1 SGHVS and CDR2 FQNEAQ come from the germline V gene. V was pared by 1 base and J by 2 bases, with 8 bases of the junction left unmatched. This CDR3 is built from 18 residues. The CDR3 nucleotides read TGTGCCAGCAGCTTAGTAAGGGCTAGCGGGGGGAACACAGATACGCAGTATTTT. Protein: CASSLVRASGGNTDTQYF.

In regard to this clone: The sample holds other DNA sequences that translate to the same CDR3. The CDR3 region has the DNA TGTGCCAGCAGCCCTACAGGATCCGAGCAGTACTTC. This translates into CASSPTGSEQYF. The chain is built from TRBV7-2 and TRBJ2-7; D is possibly TRBD1 (5 bases). V lost 5 bases and J lost 6, with 11 bases in between. Germline V gene data show CDR1 as SGHTA and CDR2 as FQGNSA. The CDR3 is made up of 12 amino acids. The entire variable domain, with the rest obtained from reference TRBV7-2 and TRBJ2-7, is as follows: GAGVSQSPSNKVTEKGKDVELRCDPISGHTALYWYRQSLGQGLEFLIYFQGNSAPDKSGLPSDRFSAERTGGSVSTLTIQRTQQEDSAVYLCASSPTGSEQYFGPGTRLTVT.

V usage is TRBV6-6 and J usage is TRBJ1-1; D may be TRBD1 (6 bases). The CDR3 is 12 amino acids. Trimming removed 11 bases at V and 5 bases at J, with 15 bases between. The V gene's germline CDR1 is MNHNY and CDR2 SVGAGI (reference sequence). Written as DNA, the CDR3 is TGTGCCGGGTCAGGGGATCGGACTGAAGCTTTCTTT. It encodes CAGSGDRTEAFF.

The gene calls are TRBV4-3 and TRBJ1-2; D is unclear. V lost 4 bases to trimming and J lost 8 bases, with 20 bases between them. Germline V gene sequence: CDR1 LGHNA, CDR2 YSLEER. CDR3 length: 15 amino acids. The CDR3 region is CASSLTTDNVVGYTF. CDR3 sequence (DNA): TGCGCCAGCAGCCTCACAACCGACAACGTGGTCGGCTACACCTTC.